Below, 29 T cell receptor beta chains from the same sample are listed, as sequenced in a study of blood T cell repertoires in COVID-19 (dated by TCRdb to 2018 to 2020). Libraries were made using the immunoSEQ multiplex PCR assay. TCRdb provides this immuneACCESS table in a form limited to in-frame rearrangements. Some clones are lacking; in checked studies, under half of them reflect an unresolved V gene, and why the rest are absent is not known. Present in this sample are some 100,000 clones, more than 70% of which were seen just once. The ten largest clones represent about a sixth of the sample. Sequencing used peripheral blood. The receptors were sampled from a human donor in a cohort sampled during active COVID-19.

The V gene is TRBV12-1, the J gene TRBJ2-2; the table's D gene call, TRBD2, was not cross checked with the DNA. TRBV12-1 is recorded as a pseudogene. The CDR3 spans 15 residues. CDR3 sequence: CASSLSGEDTGELFF. The CDR3 DNA is TGTGCCAGCAGCTTATCGGGGGAGGACACCGGGGAGCTGTTTTTT.

This clone was counted once. CDR3 protein: CASSLEPGLRDSPLHF. The CDR3 DNA sequence: TGTGCCAGCAGCTTAGAGCCCGGCCTGAGGGATTCACCCCTCCACTTT. V gene TRBV7-8 combines with J gene TRBJ1-6; D gene unclear. Germline V gene lookup returns CDR1 SGHVS and CDR2 FQNEAQ. This CDR3 region has 16 residues. V lost 1 base and J lost 8, with 15 bases in between.

V and J are TRBV27 and TRBJ1-4, with 9 bases matching TRBD1. V lost 0 bases to trimming and J lost 5 bases; unmatched junction nucleotides: 4. Per the germline V gene, CDR1 is MNHEY and CDR2 is SMNVEV (reference sequence). The CDR3 spans 16 residues. The CDR3 is CASSLSVGTGNEKLFF. Written as DNA, the CDR3 is TGTGCCAGCAGTTTATCGGTAGGGACAGGGAATGAAAAACTGTTTTTT.

Turning to this clone: One end of the junction does not line up with germline, which may come from a read error. This sequence joins TRBV12-3 or TRBV12-4 and TRBJ1-2; TRBD1 might be the D (6 bases). The CDR3 extends over 13 amino acids. Here the CDR3 reads CASTLSGAYGYTF. CDR3 DNA sequence: TGTGCCAGCACTTTATCAGGGGCCTATGGCTACACCTTC.

The chain recombines TRBV19 with TRBJ2-7; 7 bases agree with TRBD1. The CDR3 sequence is 14 residues long. Trimming took 7 bases from V and 0 from J; bases not matched to a gene: 6. CDR1 and CDR2 from the germline V gene are LNHDA and SQIVND (reference sequence). The CDR3 DNA is TGTGCCAGTACCTTGGACAGGAACTCCTACGAGCAGTACTTC. Its protein product is CASTLDRNSYEQYF.

This chain joins TRBV4-1 and TRBJ2-1; D perhaps matches TRBD1 (6 bases). V lost 4 bases to trimming and J lost 10 bases, with 23 bases between them. This CDR3 is built from 16 residues. CDR1 is MGHRA, CDR2 YSYEKL, per germline. The DNA for the CDR3 is TGCGCCAGCAGCCGCAGGCAGGGGTCCCCCTTAGGGGAGCAGTTCTTC. Translation: CASSRRQGSPLGEQFF.

This chain joins TRBV6-4 and TRBJ1-5; D is unclear. Trimming shortened V by 3 bases and J by 6 bases, and 12 bases separated the two germline ends. This CDR3 is 14 amino acids long. CDR1 MRHNA and CDR2 SNTAGT come from the germline V gene. Here the CDR3 reads CASSEAGGSQPQHF. The CDR3 region has the DNA TGTGCCAGCAGTGAGGCAGGCGGGAGTCAGCCCCAGCATTTT.

This chain links TRBV28 with TRBJ1-6; 7 nucleotides align to TRBD1. CDR1 and CDR2 (germline): MDHEN, SYDVKM. After removal of 5 bases from V and 6 bases from J, the junction contained 7 bases not matched to a gene. The CDR3 extends over 15 amino acids. CDR3 sequence (DNA): TGTGCCAGCAGTCCCCAGGGGGTTTCTAATTCACCCCTCCACTTT. Protein sequence: CASSPQGVSNSPLHF. Complete variable domain (other parts from reference TRBV28 and TRBJ1-6): DVKVTQSSRYLVKRTGEKVFLECVQDMDHENMFWYRQDPGLGLRLIYFSYDVKMKEKGDIPEGYSVSREKKERFSLILESASTNQTSMYLCASSPQGVSNSPLHFGNGTRLTVT.

In this sample, this clone turned up a few times. This chain uses TRBV3-1 (or the pseudogene TRBV3-2) with TRBJ2-3; 10 bases align to TRBD2. This CDR3 has 13 residues. V was clipped by 4 bases and J by 9 bases; unmatched bases: 4. Germline V gene data show CDR1 as LGHDT and CDR2 as YNNKEL (reference sequence). The CDR3 DNA follows: TGTGCCAGCAGCCGATTGACTAGCGGGACGCAGTATTTT. Translating it yields CASSRLTSGTQYF.

This chain links TRBV2 with TRBJ2-3; 12 bases line up with TRBD2. The V gene end was trimmed by 5 bases and the J gene end by 6 bases; junction bases not matched to a gene: 3. CDR1 is SNHLY, CDR2 FYNNEI, per germline. The CDR3 has 14 amino acids. The CDR3 nucleotides read TGTGCCAGCAGTTCTACTAGCGGGAGGGATACGCAGTATTTT. It yields the protein CASSSTSGRDTQYF.

This clone was seen only a few times. The V gene is TRBV7-3, the J gene TRBJ1-1; tentative D call: TRBD1 (5 bases). CDR1 SGHTA and CDR2 FQGTGA come from the germline V gene. This CDR3 is 14 amino acids long. With 5 bases removed from V and 6 bases from J, the gap between germline ends came to 16 bases. The CDR3 DNA reads as TGTGCCAGCAGCCAGGCAGGGTTGGGTGCTGAAGCTTTCTTT. It encodes CASSQAGLGAEAFF.

V usage is TRBV7-2 and J usage is TRBJ1-4; D not certain. V gave up 2 bases and J gave up 4 bases, with 5 bases separating them. Germline V gene sequence: CDR1 SGHTA, CDR2 FQGNSA. The CDR3 loop spans 13 amino acids. The CDR3 loop is CASSLSYNEKLFF. CDR3 coding DNA: TGTGCCAGCAGCTTATCTTATAATGAAAAACTGTTTTTT.

The DNA for the CDR3 is TGTGCCAGTATGGCTCAGGGACTCTCTGGAAACACCATATATTTT. Its translation: CASMAQGLSGNTIYF. The chain combines TRBV19 with TRBJ1-3; tentative D call: TRBD1 (5 bases). The V gene lost 7 bases and the J gene lost 0 bases, with 13 bases spanning the gap. Germline V CDR1 and CDR2: LNHDA, SQIVND (reference sequence). The CDR3 is made up of 15 amino acids.

The chain carries TRBV7-2 and TRBJ2-2; a weak D match, TRBD2 (7 bases). V was trimmed by 0 bases and J by 4 bases, leaving 9 bases between them. CDR1 is SGHTA, CDR2 FQGNSA, per germline. The CDR3 covers 15 residues. The CDR3 nucleotides read TGTGCCAGCAGCTTAGCGGGGGGGCTCACCGGGGAGCTGTTTTTT. Its protein product is CASSLAGGLTGELFF.

The chain uses TRBV7-8 and TRBJ2-2; TRBD2 aligns across 8 bases. The CDR3 has 16 amino acids. V trimming: 6 bases; J trimming: 5 bases; junction bases outside the gene matches: 11. The V gene's germline CDR1 is SGHVS and CDR2 FQNEAQ. The CDR3 region has the DNA TGTGCCAGCAGGCACTTAGAAGCGGGGGCGACCGGGGAGCTGTTTTTT. This gives the protein CASRHLEAGATGELFF.

This sequence joins TRBV11-2 and TRBJ2-5; perhaps TRBD1 as D (6 bases). V gave up 4 bases and J gave up 1 base, with 16 bases separating them. Per germline, CDR1 SGHAT and CDR2 FQNNGV. The CDR3 is 16 residues long. In DNA form, the CDR3 reads TGTGCCAGCAGCTCCTGGGGGCGCGCGCTCCAAGAGACCCAGTACTTC. Translation: CASSSWGRALQETQYF. Filled out from reference TRBV11-2 and TRBJ2-5, the complete variable domain reads EAGVAQSPRYKIIEKRQSVAFWCNPISGHATLYWYQQILGQGPKLLIQFQNNGVVDDSQLPKDRFSAERLKGVDSTLKIQPAKLEDSAVYLCASSSWGRALQETQYFGPGTRLLVL.

The chain carries TRBV19 and TRBJ1-5; 8 bases agree with TRBD1. Germline values: CDR1 LNHDA, CDR2 SQIVND (reference sequence). The CDR3 length is 15 residues. V lost 7 bases to trimming and J lost 0 bases; unmatched junction nucleotides: 5. This CDR3 reads CASTTGGYSNQPQHF. CDR3 nucleotides: TGTGCCAGTACCACAGGGGGTTATAGCAATCAGCCCCAGCATTTT. The complete variable domain, with remaining parts taken from reference TRBV19 and TRBJ1-5, reads DGGITQSPKYLFRKEGQNVTLSCEQNLNHDAMYWYRQDPGQGLRLIYYSQIVNDFQKGDIAEGYSVSREKKESFPLTVTSAQKNPTAFYLCASTTGGYSNQPQHFGDGTRLSIL.

This chain joins TRBV5-6 and TRBJ2-5, with TRBD2 matching 8 bases. Germline-derived CDR1 and CDR2 are SGHDT and YYEEEE. The J segment lost 5 bases and the V segment lost 2 bases, leaving 11 bases of the junction unmatched. The CDR3 spans 16 residues. Here the CDR3 reads CASSFLQAGAGETQYF. DNA for the CDR3: TGTGCCAGCAGCTTTTTGCAAGCGGGGGCTGGTGAGACCCAGTACTTC.

The chain combines TRBV10-3 with TRBJ2-5; D is unclear. The CDR3 consists of 13 residues. CDR1 is ENHRY, CDR2 SYGVKD, per germline. V gave up 3 bases and J gave up 1 base, with 6 bases separating them. CDR3 amino acids: CAISERGQETQYF. The CDR3 DNA reads as TGTGCCATCAGTGAAAGAGGCCAAGAGACCCAGTACTTC.

This sequence joins TRBV3-1 (or the pseudogene TRBV3-2) and TRBJ2-1; tentatively, D is TRBD1 (6 bases). Trimming shortened V by 1 base and J by 10 bases, and 8 bases separated the two germline ends. Germline V gene sequence: CDR1 LGHDT, CDR2 YNNKEL (reference sequence). There are 12 residues in the CDR3. As DNA, the CDR3 is TGTGCCAGCAGCCAAGCCACAGGGGAGCAGTTCTTC. Protein: CASSQATGEQFF.

The genes are TRBV5-1 and TRBJ1-2; D is perhaps TRBD1 (5 bases). Trimming took 0 bases from V and 4 from J, leaving 16 bases between them. Germline V lookup: CDR1 SGHRS, CDR2 YFSETQ. CDR3 length equals 16 residues. For the CDR3, the DNA is TGCGCCAGCAGCTTGGATGAGGGGAGGGGAGGCTATGGCTACACCTTC. This gives the protein CASSLDEGRGGYGYTF.

The chain carries TRBV18 and TRBJ2-1, with D possibly matching TRBD1 (7 bases). Per the germline V gene, CDR1 is KGHSH and CDR2 is LQKENI. The CDR3 is made up of 15 amino acids. Trimming shortened V by 3 bases and J by 7 bases, and 16 bases separated the two germline ends. CDR3 in DNA: TGTGCCAGCTCACCTCCCGAGACAGGGACTAATGAGCAGTTCTTC. Protein product: CASSPPETGTNEQFF.

The chain employs TRBV18 and TRBJ2-3, with 7 bases lining up with TRBD2. The germline gives CDR1 KGHSH, CDR2 LQKENI. V lost 2 bases, J lost 6 bases, and 14 bases stayed unmatched. This CDR3 spans 17 amino acids. CDR3 DNA sequence: TGTGCCAGCTCACCATTCGGGGCAGGGAGGGGCCGGGATACGCAGTATTTT. Translation: CASSPFGAGRGRDTQYF.

The chain employs TRBV2 and TRBJ1-2, with 8 nucleotides matching TRBD1. This CDR3 contains 15 residues. In germline, CDR1 is SNHLY, CDR2 FYNNEI. V dropped 6 bases and J dropped 6; count of bases not matched to a gene: 12. CDR3 residues: CASRGQGARVDGYTF. The CDR3 DNA reads as TGTGCCAGCAGGGGGCAGGGGGCGCGAGTCGATGGCTACACCTTC.

The chain has TRBV6-2 or TRBV6-3 and TRBJ1-3; the D is unclear. This CDR3 contains 14 residues. Germline V gene data show CDR1 as MNHEY and CDR2 as SVGEGT. V dropped 0 bases and J dropped 4 bases, with 7 bases sitting between them. The CDR3 reads CASSYSAIGNTIYF. The CDR3 nucleotides read TGTGCCAGCAGTTACTCAGCCATCGGAAACACCATATATTTT.

V is TRBV7-9 and J is TRBJ1-3; TRBD1 agrees at 9 bases. CDR3 size: 16 residues. Trimming at V came to 4 bases and at J to 0 bases, leaving 4 bases not matched to a gene. Germline V gene lookup returns CDR1 SEHNR and CDR2 FQNEAQ (reference sequence). CDR3 protein: CASSSGQGISGNTIYF. Written as DNA, the CDR3 is TGTGCCAGCAGCTCGGGACAGGGAATCTCTGGAAACACCATATATTTT.

The chain joins TRBV24-1 to TRBJ2-5; 8 nucleotides match TRBD1. Germline assignment: CDR1 KGHDR and CDR2 SFDVKD. V dropped 2 bases and J dropped 2; count of bases not matched to a gene: 9. This CDR3 spans 17 amino acids. This CDR3 is CATSDSFLGQVQETQYF. As DNA, the CDR3 is TGTGCCACCAGTGATTCTTTTCTGGGACAGGTGCAAGAGACCCAGTACTTC.

The chain combines TRBV9 with TRBJ2-2, with TRBD2 identical over 10 bases. V gave up 4 bases and J gave up 6 bases; unmatched junction bases: 9. The CDR3 consists of 16 residues. Germline V CDR1 and CDR2: SGDLS, YYNGEE. For the CDR3, the DNA is TGTGCCAGCAGCCCCCGTGGAGCGGGGGGGCCCGGGGAGCTGTTTTTT. Protein: CASSPRGAGGPGELFF.

As DNA, the CDR3 is TGCGCCAGCAGCTTGGCCCCTAGCGGGGGCTCGGGGGATGAGCAGTTCTTC. It codes for CASSLAPSGGSGDEQFF. The J gene is TRBJ2-1, the V gene TRBV5-1, with TRBD2 matching 10 bases. Per germline, CDR1 SGHRS and CDR2 YFSETQ. The CDR3 contains 17 residues. Trimming took 0 bases from V and 8 from J; bases not matched to a gene: 11.